The 27 T cell receptor beta chains below all came from one sample that was sequenced in a study of blood T cell repertoires in COVID-19. Repertoires were generated with immunoSEQ multiplex PCR, while TCRdb's copy carries only in-frame clones and drops some. Here the sample spans over 200,000 clones, around four fifths being singletons. Material for sequencing was peripheral blood. Receptors were obtained from a man at least 80 years old with acute or convalescent COVID-19.

This chain links TRBV11-2 with TRBJ1-3; 11 positions match TRBD1. The germline V gene encodes CDR1 SGHAT and CDR2 FQNNGV. The CDR3 is 16 amino acids. V gave up 4 bases and J gave up 3 bases; unmatched junction bases: 5. DNA for the CDR3: TGTGCCAGCAGCTCCTCGGACAGGGGGCTTGGAAACACCATATATTTT. Protein: CASSSSDRGLGNTIYF.

This clone is a singleton in its sample. The V and J genes are TRBV6-2 or TRBV6-3 and TRBJ1-4; D is ambiguous. The V end was cut by 2 bases, the J end by 4 bases, with 14 bases between. Germline CDR1 is MNHEY and CDR2 is SVGEGT. The CDR3 contains 16 residues. This CDR3 is CASSYGEKSFNEKLFF. The CDR3 DNA is TGTGCCAGCAGTTACGGAGAGAAGAGTTTTAATGAAAAACTGTTTTTT.

This clone came up once. The CDR3 loop is CASTQGALETQYF. CDR3 DNA sequence: TGCGCCAGCACACAGGGGGCGCTTGAGACCCAGTACTTC. The rearrangement uses TRBV5-1 and TRBJ2-5; 9 bases line up with TRBD1. This CDR3 has 13 residues. Unmatched junction bases numbered 5, after V lost 6 bases and J lost 5 bases. Germline CDR1 is SGHRS and CDR2 is YFSETQ.

This clone appeared a single time. J is TRBJ2-1 and V is TRBV5-6, with D unresolved. Germline assignment: CDR1 SGHDT and CDR2 YYEEEE. The CDR3 runs to 12 residues. V lost 0 bases, J lost 6 bases, and 4 bases lay in between. The CDR3 here is CASSLGLNEQFF. The CDR3 bases are TGTGCCAGCAGCTTGGGACTCAATGAGCAGTTCTTC.

The V gene is TRBV6-6, the J gene TRBJ1-2, with D perhaps matching TRBD1 (6 bases). Per the germline V gene, CDR1 is MNHNY and CDR2 is SVGAGI (reference sequence). This CDR3 comprises 12 residues. V lost 6 bases and J lost 5, with 10 bases in between. CDR3 amino acids: CASRQGGYGYTF. The CDR3 region has the DNA TGTGCCAGCAGACAGGGAGGGTATGGCTACACCTTC.

V and J are TRBV7-9 and TRBJ1-2; 7 bases are a match to TRBD1. From germline, CDR1 is SEHNR and CDR2 FQNEAQ (reference sequence). The CDR3 has 15 residues. Trimming cost V 4 bases and J 3 bases; bases outside gene matches: 8. In DNA, the CDR3 is TGTGCCAGCAGCTCTCGACATGGGACAGACTATGGCTACACCTTC. Encoded protein: CASSSRHGTDYGYTF. The full variable domain, rest sourced from reference TRBV7-9 and TRBJ1-2, is DTGVSQNPRHKITKRGQNVTFRCDPISEHNRLYWYRQTLGQGPEFLTYFQNEAQLEKSRLLSDRFSAERPKGSFSTLEIQRTEQGDSAMYLCASSSRHGTDYGYTFGSGTRLTVV.

This CDR3 is CASSRLAGAGELFF. CDR3 bases: TGTGCCAGCAGCAGACTAGCGGGAGCCGGGGAGCTGTTTTTT. The rearrangement links TRBV6-5 to TRBJ2-2, with 12 bases fitting TRBD2. The CDR3 sequence is 14 residues long. Trimming cost V 6 bases and J 6 bases; bases outside gene matches: 2. Germline V gives CDR1 MNHEY, CDR2 SVGAGI.

This chain links TRBV7-8 with TRBJ1-1, with D unresolved. Germline lookup yields CDR1 SGHVS and CDR2 FQNEAQ. The V end was cut by 3 bases, the J end by 4 bases, with 9 bases between. CDR3 length: 13 residues. CDR3 DNA: TGTGCCAGCAGCTTTGGGCAGGTCACTGAAGCTTTCTTT. Translation gives CASSFGQVTEAFF. Using reference TRBV7-8 and TRBJ1-1 for the parts outside the CDR3, the full variable domain is GAGVSQSPRYKVAKRGQDVALRCDPISGHVSLFWYQQALGQGPEFLTYFQNEAQLDKSGLPSDRFFAERPEGSVSTLKIQRTQQEDSAVYLCASSFGQVTEAFFGQGTRLTVV.

The chain is built from TRBV11-3 and TRBJ2-2; the match to TRBD2 covers 13 bases. Losses at the gene ends were 2 bases for V and 0 bases for J; bases not matched to a gene: 3. Germline V gives CDR1 SGHNT, CDR2 YENEEA. The CDR3 loop spans 18 amino acids. The CDR3 here is CASSLRLAGGPNTGELFF. The CDR3 DNA reads TGTGCCAGCAGCTTAAGACTAGCGGGAGGACCGAACACCGGGGAGCTGTTTTTT.

The chain couples TRBV2 to TRBJ2-1; 16 bases map to TRBD2. CDR3 size: 17 residues. After removal of 7 bases from V and 4 bases from J, the junction contained 7 bases not matched to a gene. The germline V gene has CDR1 SNHLY and CDR2 FYNNEI. The DNA for the CDR3 is TGTGCCAGCAAGGGACTAGCGGGAGGGCCAGGGTACAATGAGCAGTTCTTC. Protein: CASKGLAGGPGYNEQFF.

This sequence joins TRBV5-6 and TRBJ2-1; possibly TRBD2 for D (5 bases). There are 16 residues in the CDR3. Per the germline V gene, CDR1 is SGHDT and CDR2 is YYEEEE. V was clipped by 0 bases and J by 0 bases, with 10 bases between them. Written as DNA, the CDR3 is TGTGCCAGCAGCTTGGTTTTCACTAGCTCCTACAATGAGCAGTTCTTC. This gives the protein CASSLVFTSSYNEQFF.

CDR3 in amino acids: CSASRTPTGYEQYF. The CDR3, as DNA: TGCAGTGCTAGTCGGACTCCCACCGGCTACGAGCAGTACTTC. This chain joins TRBV20-1 and TRBJ2-7; D is possibly TRBD2 (5 bases). The CDR3 is made up of 14 amino acids. The germline V gene encodes CDR1 DFQATT and CDR2 SNEGSKA (reference sequence). Trimming shortened V by 3 bases and J by 3 bases, and 15 bases separated the two germline ends.

This chain uses TRBV5-1 with TRBJ1-5; 7 positions agree with TRBD1. The J segment lost 4 bases and the V segment lost 4 bases, leaving 2 bases of the junction unmatched. The germline V gene encodes CDR1 SGHRS and CDR2 YFSETQ. The CDR3 has 13 amino acids. The chain's CDR3 is CASSRDSNQPQHF. As DNA, the CDR3 is TGCGCCAGCAGCCGGGACAGTAATCAGCCCCAGCATTTT.

This sequence joins TRBV11-2 and TRBJ2-6; D is perhaps TRBD1 (5 bases). Trimming stripped 0 bases from V and 1 base from J, with 13 bases between. The CDR3 spans 18 residues. Germline values: CDR1 SGHAT, CDR2 FQNNGV. CDR3 DNA sequence: TGTGCCAGCAGCTTAGAGGCAGGGCTCTTATCTGGGGCCAACGTCCTGACTTTC. This translates into CASSLEAGLLSGANVLTF.

This clone was observed once. CDR3 protein: CASRLAGRPYEQYF. In DNA form, the CDR3 reads TGCGCCAGCAGACTAGCGGGAAGGCCCTACGAGCAGTACTTC. The chain has TRBV10-2 and TRBJ2-7; 10 nucleotides line up with TRBD2. The CDR3 runs to 14 residues. Trimming removed 6 bases from V and 2 bases from J; junction bases left unmatched: 4. Germline-derived CDR1 and CDR2 are WSHSY and SAAADI.

J is TRBJ1-2 and V is TRBV5-1; D perhaps matches TRBD1 (5 bases). Germline V lookup: CDR1 SGHRS, CDR2 YFSETQ. There are 16 residues in the CDR3. V was trimmed by 4 bases and J by 8 bases, leaving 24 bases between them. DNA of the CDR3: TGCGCCAGCAGCGCAGCTTCTCGACAGCTTTGGGAAGGCTACACCTTC. This encodes CASSAASRQLWEGYTF.

The V call is TRBV4-1, the J call TRBJ2-5, with D perhaps matching TRBD2 (5 bases). V was clipped by 5 bases and J by 4 bases, with 11 bases between them. This CDR3 has 13 amino acids. Germline V gene sequence: CDR1 MGHRA, CDR2 YSYEKL. The DNA for the CDR3 is TGCGCCAGCAGCTTCCCGGGGAGAGAGACCCAGTACTTC. Translation: CASSFPGRETQYF.

This chain uses TRBV5-1 with TRBJ2-7, with 7 bases aligning to TRBD2. V lost 0 bases and J lost 2; bases outside the gene matches: 2. This CDR3 spans 14 amino acids. Germline values: CDR1 SGHRS, CDR2 YFSETQ. The CDR3 spells CASSLDAGAYEQYF. The CDR3 nucleotides read TGCGCCAGCAGCTTGGACGCGGGGGCCTACGAGCAGTACTTC.

The V call is TRBV2, the J call TRBJ2-1; TRBD2 is a possible D gene (5 bases). This CDR3 has 14 residues. The germline V gene has CDR1 SNHLY and CDR2 FYNNEI. Trimming removed 4 bases from V and 6 bases from J, with 13 bases in between. The CDR3 region has the DNA TGTGCCAGCAGTGTTGTGAGGGCGCGCAATGAGCAGTTCTTC. It codes for CASSVVRARNEQFF.

V is TRBV28 and J is TRBJ2-5; D is perhaps TRBD2 (5 bases). The length of the CDR3 is 16 residues. V dropped 3 bases and J dropped 1 base, with 15 bases sitting between them. From germline, CDR1 is MDHEN and CDR2 SYDVKM. The CDR3 loop reads CASSFRGGLLQETQYF. CDR3 DNA sequence: TGTGCCAGCAGTTTTCGCGGCGGACTCCTCCAAGAGACCCAGTACTTC.

The J gene is TRBJ1-2, the V gene TRBV6-1; 9 nucleotides agree with TRBD1. In germline, CDR1 is MNHNS, CDR2 SASEGT. The trim removed 3 bases at V and 5 bases at J, leaving 4 bases unmatched. CDR3 size: 14 residues. CDR3 sequence reads: CASSDGTGLYGYTF. The CDR3 DNA follows: TGTGCCAGCAGTGATGGGACAGGGTTGTATGGCTACACCTTC.

In its sample, this clone was seen a few times. The chain is built from TRBV7-9 and TRBJ1-3; 9 bases agree with TRBD1. Germline lookup yields CDR1 SEHNR and CDR2 FQNEAQ (reference sequence). The V gene end was trimmed by 5 bases and the J gene end by 0 bases; junction bases not matched to a gene: 14. This CDR3 contains 19 residues. CDR3 coding DNA: TGTGCCAGCAGCCCGATTCTATGGGACAGGGAAAACTCTGGAAACACCATATATTTT. Translated: CASSPILWDRENSGNTIYF. The variable domain in full, completed from reference TRBV7-9 and TRBJ1-3, reads DTGVSQNPRHKITKRGQNVTFRCDPISEHNRLYWYRQTLGQGPEFLTYFQNEAQLEKSRLLSDRFSAERPKGSFSTLEIQRTEQGDSAMYLCASSPILWDRENSGNTIYFGEGSWLTVV.

This chain connects TRBV7-2 to TRBJ2-1; a possible D gene is TRBD2 (5 bases). The CDR3 loop spans 15 amino acids. Germline assignment: CDR1 SGHTA and CDR2 FQGNSA. V was clipped by 3 bases and J by 13 bases, with 22 bases between them. The CDR3 protein is CASSLGTLGVARQFF. Written as DNA, the CDR3 is TGTGCCAGCAGCTTGGGAACACTAGGCGTCGCTAGACAGTTCTTC.

This chain uses TRBV7-9 with TRBJ2-6, with a weak D call TRBD2 (6 bases). Germline assignment: CDR1 SEHNR and CDR2 FQNEAQ (reference sequence). The V gene lost 3 bases and the J gene lost 0 bases, with 6 bases spanning the gap. The CDR3 is made up of 15 amino acids. The CDR3 spells CASSFGGSGANVLTF. CDR3 DNA sequence: TGTGCCAGCAGCTTCGGGGGCTCTGGGGCCAACGTCCTGACTTTC.

The V and J genes are TRBV28 and TRBJ2-5; 8 bases map to TRBD2. This CDR3 region has 14 residues. Per germline, CDR1 MDHEN and CDR2 SYDVKM. V gave up 5 bases and J gave up 9 bases; unmatched junction bases: 11. The CDR3 is CASSVTSGRVAQYF. CDR3 in DNA: TGTGCCAGCAGTGTAACTAGCGGTAGAGTGGCCCAGTACTTC.

This sequence joins TRBV12-1 and TRBJ1-2. TRBV12-1 is annotated as a pseudogene. The CDR3 contains 11 residues. The CDR3 DNA reads TGTGCCAGCAAATCGGGGAATGGCTACACCTTC. Translation gives CASKSGNGYTF.

The chain couples TRBV2 to TRBJ1-5; 8 bases agree with TRBD1. The CDR3 extends over 15 amino acids. Germline CDR1 and CDR2: SNHLY and FYNNEI. Losses at the gene ends were 6 bases for V and 3 bases for J; bases not matched to a gene: 7. The CDR3 DNA follows: TGTGCCAGCAGGGGAGGACAGGGCGACAATCAGCCCCAGCATTTT. This encodes CASRGGQGDNQPQHF.